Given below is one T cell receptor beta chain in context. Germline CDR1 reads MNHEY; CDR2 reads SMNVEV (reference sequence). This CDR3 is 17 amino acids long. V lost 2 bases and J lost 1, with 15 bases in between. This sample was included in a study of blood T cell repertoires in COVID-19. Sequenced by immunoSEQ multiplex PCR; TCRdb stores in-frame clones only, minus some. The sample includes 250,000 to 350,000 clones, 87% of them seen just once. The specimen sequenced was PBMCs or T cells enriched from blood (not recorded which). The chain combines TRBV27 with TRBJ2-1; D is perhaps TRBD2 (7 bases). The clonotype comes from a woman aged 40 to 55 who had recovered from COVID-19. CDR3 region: CASSLEFGGQSYNEQFF. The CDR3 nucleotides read TGTGCCAGCAGTTTAGAGTTCGGGGGGCAGTCCTACAATGAGCAGTTCTTC.